The source of this T cell receptor (beta chain) is a study of shared clonotypes between healthy human individuals. Study information: Three CD4 naive, three CD4 memory, two CD8 naive and one CD8 memory plate were used per donor. General observations from the study: With a few donors compared, 4.5% to 6.5% of naive CD4 clonotypes were shared.

For this clone: Its antigen is unidentified.

A CD45RA-negative memory subset and a CD45RA+ naive subset were separated from the CD4+ cells. Genomic DNA of each subset was evenly split across several immunoSEQ plates. Repertoires were generated with immunoSEQ multiplex PCR, while TCRdb's copy carries only in-frame clones and drops some. The sample carries over 1.5 million clones, approximately 98% recorded once. The CDR3 loop spans 13 amino acids. Germline V CDR1 and CDR2: SGHVS, FNYEAQ. V was trimmed by 1 base and J by 4 bases, leaving 8 bases between them. The clonotype was recovered from a man aged 30-40 years in good health. This chain uses TRBV7-6 with TRBJ2-7; D may be TRBD1 (5 bases). Sequenced: naive CD4+ T cells sorted from blood. Subset reported: CD45RA+ positively selected. The CDR3 loop reads CASSLGQIYEQYF. As DNA, the CDR3 is TGTGCCAGCAGCTTAGGACAGATTTACGAGCAGTACTTC.